This paragraph covers one T cell receptor (beta chain) sequence. The J segment lost 5 bases and the V segment lost 4 bases, leaving 13 bases of the junction unmatched. The CDR3 spans 16 residues. CDR1 is SGDLS and CDR2 is YYNGEE in the germline V gene. Authors' methods: Researchers report that nucleated cell counts were estimated from reference gene primer amplification. Sequencing used immunoSEQ multiplex PCR; TCRdb keeps in-frame clones, though not all of them. From that table come the V and J calls and clone size; the DNA was used to work out D and trimming. The sample carries roughly 230,000 clones, roughly 84% recorded once. These data belong to a study of blood T cell repertoires in COVID-19. Background on the study: The cDNA or gDNA used as material had been derived from T cells, B-cell-depleted T cells, or PBMCs.

The V call is TRBV9, the J call TRBJ1-1; 8 bases are a match to TRBD1. This clonotype was sampled from a woman over 75 with acute or convalescent COVID-19. The source material was peripheral blood. CDR3 residues: CASSPHATGEGTEAFF. DNA of the CDR3: TGTGCCAGCAGCCCTCACGCGACAGGGGAAGGGACTGAAGCTTTCTTT.